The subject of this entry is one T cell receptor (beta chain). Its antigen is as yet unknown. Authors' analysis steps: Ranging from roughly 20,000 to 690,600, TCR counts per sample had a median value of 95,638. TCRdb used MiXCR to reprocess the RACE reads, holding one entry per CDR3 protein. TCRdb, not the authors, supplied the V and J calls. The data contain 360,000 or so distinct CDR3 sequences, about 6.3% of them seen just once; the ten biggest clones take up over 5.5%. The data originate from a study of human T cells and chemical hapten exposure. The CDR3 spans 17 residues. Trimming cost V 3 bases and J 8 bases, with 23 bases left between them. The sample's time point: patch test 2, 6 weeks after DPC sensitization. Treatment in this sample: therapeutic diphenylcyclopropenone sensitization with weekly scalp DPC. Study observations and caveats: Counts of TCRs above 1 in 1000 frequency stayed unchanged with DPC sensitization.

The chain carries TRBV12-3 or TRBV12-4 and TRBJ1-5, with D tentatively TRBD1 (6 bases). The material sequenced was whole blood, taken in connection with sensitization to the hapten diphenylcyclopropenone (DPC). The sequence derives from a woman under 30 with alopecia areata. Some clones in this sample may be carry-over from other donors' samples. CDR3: CASSFDFGIPEGEPQHF. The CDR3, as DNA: TGTGCCAGCAGTTTTGATTTTGGCATTCCAGAGGGGGAGCCCCAGCATTTT.